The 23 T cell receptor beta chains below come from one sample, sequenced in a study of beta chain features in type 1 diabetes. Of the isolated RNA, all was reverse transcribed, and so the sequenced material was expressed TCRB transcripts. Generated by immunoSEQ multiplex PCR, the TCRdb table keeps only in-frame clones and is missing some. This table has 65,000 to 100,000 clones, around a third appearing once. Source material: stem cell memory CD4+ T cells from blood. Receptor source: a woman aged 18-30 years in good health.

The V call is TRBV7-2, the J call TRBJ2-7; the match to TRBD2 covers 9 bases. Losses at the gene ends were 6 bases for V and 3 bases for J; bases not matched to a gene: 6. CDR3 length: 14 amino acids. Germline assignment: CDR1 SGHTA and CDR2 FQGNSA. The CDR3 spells CASSPAGGYYEQYF. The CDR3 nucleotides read TGTGCCAGCAGTCCAGCGGGGGGATACTACGAGCAGTACTTC.

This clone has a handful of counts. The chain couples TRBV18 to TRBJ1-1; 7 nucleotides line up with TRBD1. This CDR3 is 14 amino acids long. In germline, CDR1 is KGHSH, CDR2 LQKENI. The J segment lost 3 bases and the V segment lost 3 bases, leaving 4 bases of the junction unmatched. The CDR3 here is CASSPSDRDTEAFF. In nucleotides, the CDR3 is TGTGCCAGCTCACCCAGCGACAGGGACACTGAAGCTTTCTTT.

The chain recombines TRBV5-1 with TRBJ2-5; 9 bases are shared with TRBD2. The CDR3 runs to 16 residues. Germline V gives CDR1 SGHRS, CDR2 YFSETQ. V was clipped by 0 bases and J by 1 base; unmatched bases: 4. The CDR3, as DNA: TGCGCCAGCAGCTTGGGTCCAGCGGGGGGCCAAGAGACCCAGTACTTC. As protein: CASSLGPAGGQETQYF.

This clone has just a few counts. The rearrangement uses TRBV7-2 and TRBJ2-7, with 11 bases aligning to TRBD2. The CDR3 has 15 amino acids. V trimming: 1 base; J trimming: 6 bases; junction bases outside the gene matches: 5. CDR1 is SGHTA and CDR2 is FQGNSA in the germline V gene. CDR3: CASSLVLAGGGEQYF. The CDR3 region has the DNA TGTGCCAGCAGCTTAGTTCTAGCGGGGGGCGGCGAGCAGTACTTC.

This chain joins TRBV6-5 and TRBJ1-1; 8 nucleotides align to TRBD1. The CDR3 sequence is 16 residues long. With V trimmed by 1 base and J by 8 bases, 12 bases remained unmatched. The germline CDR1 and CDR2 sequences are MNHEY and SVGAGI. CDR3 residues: CASSYYGTGTFREAFF. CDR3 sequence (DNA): TGTGCCAGCAGTTACTACGGGACAGGCACGTTCCGGGAAGCTTTCTTT.

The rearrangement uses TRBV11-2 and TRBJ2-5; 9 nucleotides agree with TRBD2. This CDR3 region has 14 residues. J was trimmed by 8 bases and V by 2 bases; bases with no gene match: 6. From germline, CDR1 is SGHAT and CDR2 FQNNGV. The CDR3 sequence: CASSLWASGNTQYF. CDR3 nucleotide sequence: TGTGCCAGCAGCTTATGGGCTAGCGGGAACACCCAGTACTTC.

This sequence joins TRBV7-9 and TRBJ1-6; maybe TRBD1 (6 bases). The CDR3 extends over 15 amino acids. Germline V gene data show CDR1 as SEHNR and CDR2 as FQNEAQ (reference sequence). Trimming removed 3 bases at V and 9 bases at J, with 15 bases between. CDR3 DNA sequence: TGTGCCAGCAGCTTCGGGCAGGGGCAAGGTTCACCCCTCCACTTT. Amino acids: CASSFGQGQGSPLHF.

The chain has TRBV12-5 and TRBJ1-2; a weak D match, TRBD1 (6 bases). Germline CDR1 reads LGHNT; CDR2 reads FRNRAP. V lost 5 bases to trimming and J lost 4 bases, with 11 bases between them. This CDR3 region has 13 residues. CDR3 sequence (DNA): TGTGCTAGTGGTGCTGACAGGTCCTATGGCTACACCTTC. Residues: CASGADRSYGYTF.

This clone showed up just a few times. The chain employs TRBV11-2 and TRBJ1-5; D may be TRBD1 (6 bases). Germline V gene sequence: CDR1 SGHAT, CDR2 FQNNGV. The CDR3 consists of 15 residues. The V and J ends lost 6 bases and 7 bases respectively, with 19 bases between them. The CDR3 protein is CASSLTRGIGQPQHF. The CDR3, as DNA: TGTGCCAGCAGTTTAACCAGGGGAATTGGCCAGCCCCAGCATTTT.

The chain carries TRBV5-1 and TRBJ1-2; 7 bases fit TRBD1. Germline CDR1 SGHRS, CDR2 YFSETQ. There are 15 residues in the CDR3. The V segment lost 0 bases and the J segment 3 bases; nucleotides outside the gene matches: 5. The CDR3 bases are TGCGCCAGCAGCTTGGATGGCAGGGGGTACTATGGCTACACCTTC. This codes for CASSLDGRGYYGYTF.

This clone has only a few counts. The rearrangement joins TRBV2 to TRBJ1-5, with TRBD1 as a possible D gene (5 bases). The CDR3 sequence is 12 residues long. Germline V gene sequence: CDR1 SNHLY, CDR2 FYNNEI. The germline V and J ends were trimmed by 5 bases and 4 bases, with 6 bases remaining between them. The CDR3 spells CASSPGNQPQHF. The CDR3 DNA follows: TGTGCCAGCAGTCCAGGGAATCAGCCCCAGCATTTT.

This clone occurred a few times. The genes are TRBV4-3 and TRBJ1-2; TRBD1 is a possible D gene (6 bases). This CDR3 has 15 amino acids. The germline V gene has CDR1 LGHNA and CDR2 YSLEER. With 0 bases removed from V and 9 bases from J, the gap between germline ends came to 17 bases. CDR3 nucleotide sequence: TGCGCCAGCAGCCAAGATAGGGGGACGGGGACTAGCTACACCTTC. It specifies CASSQDRGTGTSYTF.

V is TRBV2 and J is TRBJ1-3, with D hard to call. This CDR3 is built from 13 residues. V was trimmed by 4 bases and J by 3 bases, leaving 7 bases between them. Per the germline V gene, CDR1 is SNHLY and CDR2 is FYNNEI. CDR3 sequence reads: CASSATFGNTIYF. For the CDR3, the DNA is TGTGCCAGCAGTGCTACTTTTGGAAACACCATATATTTT.

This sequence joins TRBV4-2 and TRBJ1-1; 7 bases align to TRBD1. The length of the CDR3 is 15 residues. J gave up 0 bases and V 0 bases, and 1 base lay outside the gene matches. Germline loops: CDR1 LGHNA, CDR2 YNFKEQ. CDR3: CASSQEGQMNTEAFF. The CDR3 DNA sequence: TGTGCCAGCAGCCAAGAGGGACAGATGAACACTGAAGCTTTCTTT.

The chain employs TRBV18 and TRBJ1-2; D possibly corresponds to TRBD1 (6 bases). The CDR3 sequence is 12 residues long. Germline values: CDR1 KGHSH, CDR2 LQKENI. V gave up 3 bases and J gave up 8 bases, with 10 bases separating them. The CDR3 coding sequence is TGTGCCAGCTCACCTTCAGGGGAGGGCTACACCTTC. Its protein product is CASSPSGEGYTF.

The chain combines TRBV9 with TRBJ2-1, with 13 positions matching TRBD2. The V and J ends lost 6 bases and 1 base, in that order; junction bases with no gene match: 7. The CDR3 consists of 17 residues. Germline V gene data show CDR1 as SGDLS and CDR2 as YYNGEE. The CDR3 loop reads CASTKGGLAGSYNEQFF. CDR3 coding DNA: TGTGCCAGCACCAAAGGGGGACTAGCGGGATCCTACAATGAGCAGTTCTTC.

The CDR3 sequence: CAWSYRENYGYTF. The CDR3 bases are TGTGCCTGGTCTTACAGGGAGAACTATGGCTACACCTTC. The chain employs TRBV30 and TRBJ1-2, with D possibly matching TRBD1 (6 bases). The CDR3 consists of 13 residues. With 5 bases removed from V and 2 bases from J, the gap between germline ends came to 12 bases. Germline lookup yields CDR1 GTSNPN and CDR2 SVGIG (reference sequence).

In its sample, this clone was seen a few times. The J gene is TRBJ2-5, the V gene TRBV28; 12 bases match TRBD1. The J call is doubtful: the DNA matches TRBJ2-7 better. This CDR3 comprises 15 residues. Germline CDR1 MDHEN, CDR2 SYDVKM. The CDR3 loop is CASSSPGQGAVEQYF. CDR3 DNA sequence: TGTGCCAGCAGTTCTCCGGGACAGGGGGCTGTCGAGCAGTACTTC.

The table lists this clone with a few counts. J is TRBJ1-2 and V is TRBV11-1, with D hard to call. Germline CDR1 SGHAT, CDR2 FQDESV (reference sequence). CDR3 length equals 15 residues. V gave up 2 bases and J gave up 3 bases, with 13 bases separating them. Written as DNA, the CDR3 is TGTGCCAGCAGCTTAACTAAATCCACTTACTATGGCTACACCTTC. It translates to CASSLTKSTYYGYTF.

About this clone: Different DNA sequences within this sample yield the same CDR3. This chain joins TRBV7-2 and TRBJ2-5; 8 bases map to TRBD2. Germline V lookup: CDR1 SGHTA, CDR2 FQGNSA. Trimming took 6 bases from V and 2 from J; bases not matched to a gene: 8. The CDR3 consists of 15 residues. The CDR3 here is CASSLQAGAQETQYF. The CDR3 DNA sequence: TGTGCCAGCAGTCTTCAAGCGGGGGCACAAGAGACCCAGTACTTC.

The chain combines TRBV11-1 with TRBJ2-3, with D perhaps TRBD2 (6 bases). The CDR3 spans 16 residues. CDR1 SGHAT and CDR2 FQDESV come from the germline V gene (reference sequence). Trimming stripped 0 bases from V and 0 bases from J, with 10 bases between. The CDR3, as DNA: TGTGCCAGCAGCTTAGCGGCCGGGACTAGCACAGATACGCAGTATTTT. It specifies CASSLAAGTSTDTQYF.

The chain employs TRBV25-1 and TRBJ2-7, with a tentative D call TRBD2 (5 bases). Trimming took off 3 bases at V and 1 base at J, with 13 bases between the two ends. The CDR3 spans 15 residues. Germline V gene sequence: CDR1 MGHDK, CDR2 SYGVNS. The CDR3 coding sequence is TGTGCCAGCAGTGACGACACCCGGGGTTCCTACGAGCAGTACTTC. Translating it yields CASSDDTRGSYEQYF.

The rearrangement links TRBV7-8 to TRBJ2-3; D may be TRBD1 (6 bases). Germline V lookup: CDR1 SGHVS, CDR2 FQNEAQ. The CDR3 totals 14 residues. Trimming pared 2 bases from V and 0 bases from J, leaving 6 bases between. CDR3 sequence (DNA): TGTGCCAGCAGCTTAAGGGGGAGCACAGATACGCAGTATTTT. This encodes CASSLRGSTDTQYF.